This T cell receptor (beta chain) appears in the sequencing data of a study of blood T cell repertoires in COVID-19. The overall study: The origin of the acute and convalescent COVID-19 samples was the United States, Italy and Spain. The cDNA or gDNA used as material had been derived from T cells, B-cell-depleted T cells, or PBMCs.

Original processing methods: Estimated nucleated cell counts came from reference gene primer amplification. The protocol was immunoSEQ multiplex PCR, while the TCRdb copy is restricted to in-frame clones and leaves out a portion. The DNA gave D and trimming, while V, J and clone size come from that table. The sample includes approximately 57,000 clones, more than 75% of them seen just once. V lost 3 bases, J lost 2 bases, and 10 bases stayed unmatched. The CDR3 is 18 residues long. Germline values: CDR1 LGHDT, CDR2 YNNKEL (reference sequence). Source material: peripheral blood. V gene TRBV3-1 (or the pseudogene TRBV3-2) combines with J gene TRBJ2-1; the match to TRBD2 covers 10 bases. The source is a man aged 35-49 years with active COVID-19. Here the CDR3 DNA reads TGTGCCAGCAGCCAGGGTCTAGCGGGAGAGGGAACCTACAATGAGCAGTTCTTC. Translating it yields CASSQGLAGEGTYNEQFF.